This T cell receptor (beta chain) was found in a study of T-cell memory formation after mild COVID-19. Points from the study as a whole: Largely, contracting CD4+ clones fell within CM and EM, and contracting CD8+ clones within EMRA.

In germline, CDR1 is SGHAT, CDR2 FQNNGV. J was trimmed by 9 bases and V by 8 bases; bases with no gene match: 11. The CDR3 extends over 14 amino acids. About this clonotype itself: Its antigen remains unknown.

TCRdb reanalysed the 5' RACE reads using MiXCR and keeps one entry per CDR3 protein. The sample has 200,000 to 300,000 distinct CDR3 sequences; about a sixth are singletons. The sample was PBMCs or a T cell subset sorted from them (not recorded which). This clonotype was sampled from a man younger than 35 who had mild COVID-19 (a few samples of this study predate the infection). Cell type and time point are not known. The chain uses TRBV11-2 and TRBJ2-1, with TRBD2 matching over 9 bases. CDR3 in DNA: TGTGCCAGCCTGGCGGGGGGGCCTGAGGGTGAGCAGTTCTTC. Amino acid sequence: CASLAGGPEGEQFF.